Listed here is a single TCR beta chain. No antigen is known for it. Nothing much larger sits one base from this clone, and base qualities are not available. The sample is drawn from a study of blood T cell repertoires in COVID-19 (dated by TCRdb to between 2020 and 2021). About the full investigation: Collaborator samples came from the United States, Italy and Spain and covered acute and convalescent phases of COVID-19. Samples were obtained from the ongoing ImmuneRACE study (first 160 participants) and from over a thousand subjects provided by 6 global collaborators. A freely available public database, intended as a resource for researchers studying the immune response to SARS-CoV-2, is where the repertoires were released. Where available, HLA class I and class II types were taken from metadata supplied by the sample provider and were not determined by assay-based typing. The material from the prospective study consisted of cDNA or gDNA derived from T cells, B-cell-depleted T cells, or PBMCs. Deeply sampled blood TCRbeta repertoires from subjects exposed to, actively infected with, or recovered from COVID-19 were included in the dataset. The sample metadata nearly always contained a de-identified subject ID, COVID-19 status, age in years and sex. General findings and caveats noted by the study authors: How much clinical and demographic metadata was included differed by source and by participant, and the metadata was provided uncurated.

TCRbeta CDR3 regions were amplified from genomic DNA using the immunoSEQ Assay, a bias-controlled multiplex PCR. The published analysis was carried out like this. The number of nucleated cells in each sample was estimated by amplification of reference gene primers within the assay. Sequence reads were collapsed and filtered to measure the absolute abundance of every unique TCRbeta CDR3 rearrangement. Productive Simpson clonality was computed per sample as the square root of Simpson's diversity index over productive rearrangements. Entries here come from immuneACCESS through TCRdb and include only in-frame sequences with V and J called. Some clones fail to appear in such tables; in the studies checked, an unresolved V gene covers under half of the shortfall, and the cause of the remainder is unknown. V and J calls and clone size are given by that table; D and trimming were obtained from the DNA. The sample includes fewer than 350,000 clones, with about 85% observed a single time. Under 2% of the sample is held by the ten biggest clonotypes.

V loses 6 bases at its end and J loses 7 bases; junction bases beyond the gene matches: 10. Looking up the germline V gene yields CDR1 MDHEN and CDR2 SYDVKM. There are 15 amino acids in the CDR3, from cysteine to phenylalanine inclusive. This entry keeps only the CDR3 DNA: 45 bases, framed from base 1. Participants in the prospective study were enrolled through a virtual design, were aged about 18 to 100 years, and lived in 20 to 30 United States geographic areas. In the prospective study, participants were assigned to cohorts based on the clinical history participants reported in a screening survey and a study questionnaire. Exposed participants were defined as having been in contact with someone with a PCR-confirmed or clinician-diagnosed COVID-19 case within 2 weeks of study entry. In the prospective study, whole blood, serum and a nasopharyngeal or oropharyngeal swab were collected from each participant by mobile phlebotomists. Prospective study participants could optionally give additional blood draws and questionnaires over an approximately 2-month period. Before DNA extraction, prospective study blood samples were shipped either frozen or at room temperature.

The receptor comes from a woman aged 25 to 39 who had been exposed to COVID-19. The sequenced material came from PBMCs or T cells enriched from blood (not recorded which). The rearrangement joined TRBV28 to TRBJ1-2, with 11 central nucleotides matching TRBD1. The CDR3 region has the sequence CASSTGTGGLLGYTF. The bases are TGTGCCAGCAGCACCGGGACAGGGGGTCTTCTTGGCTACACCTTC.